This TCR beta chain derives from a study of blood T cell repertoires in COVID-19. Study as a whole: The analysed material was cDNA or gDNA that came from T cells, B-cell-depleted T cells, or PBMCs.

Germline trimming cut 5 bases from V and 12 bases from J; bases unmatched to any gene: 8. Per germline, CDR1 WNHNN and CDR2 SYGVQD (reference sequence). The CDR3 is 13 amino acids. Cohort allocation depended upon clinical history that participants reported. Per the original data handling: The authors estimated nucleated cell counts from reference gene primer amplification. TCRdb's table, derived via immunoSEQ multiplex PCR, lists solely in-frame clones and lacks some. The V and J calls and the clone size are those of that table, but D and trimming were determined from the DNA. This sample has about 180,000 clones, with 85% to 90% found just once.

V and J are TRBV10-1 and TRBJ2-1; 9 positions agree with TRBD2. The TCR comes from a man aged 40-50 years who had recovered from COVID-19. The sequenced sample was PBMCs or T cells enriched from blood (not recorded which). This chain's CDR3 is CASSRGGRVTQFF. The CDR3 bases are TGCGCCAGCAGTCGGGGCGGGAGGGTAACGCAGTTCTTC.